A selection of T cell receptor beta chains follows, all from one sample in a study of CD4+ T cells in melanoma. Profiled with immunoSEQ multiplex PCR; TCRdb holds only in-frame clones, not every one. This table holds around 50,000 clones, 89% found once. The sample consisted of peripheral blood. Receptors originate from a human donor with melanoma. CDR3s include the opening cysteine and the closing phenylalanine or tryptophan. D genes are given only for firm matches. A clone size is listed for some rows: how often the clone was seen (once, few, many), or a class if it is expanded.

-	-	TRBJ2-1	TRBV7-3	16	CASSPSGTRLYNEQFF	TGTGCCAGCAGCCCTTCCGGGACAAGGCTCTACAATGAGCAGTTCTTC
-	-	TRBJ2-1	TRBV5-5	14	CASSGDPFNNEQFF	TGTGCCAGCAGTGGTGACCCCTTCAACAATGAGCAGTTCTTC
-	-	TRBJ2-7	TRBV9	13	CASSVEGSYEQYF	TGTGCCAGCAGCGTAGAGGGCTCCTACGAGCAGTACTTC
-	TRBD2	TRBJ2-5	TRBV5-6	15	CASSFLTSGGETQYF	TGTGCCAGCAGCTTCCTGACTAGCGGGGGGGAGACCCAGTACTTC
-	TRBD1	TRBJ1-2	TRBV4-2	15	CASSQAGTGAGGYTF	TGTGCCAGCAGCCAAGCCGGGACAGGGGCAGGTGGCTACACCTTC
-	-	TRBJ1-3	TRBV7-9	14	CASRPTTPSGDLNF	TGTGCCAGCAGGCCAACCACCCCCTCGGGGGATCTCAATTTT
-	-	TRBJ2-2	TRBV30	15	CAWSVTPSGRGPLFF	TGTGCCTGGAGTGTAACCCCATCGGGGAGGGGGCCGCTGTTTTTT
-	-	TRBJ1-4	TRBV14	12	CASSRGNEKLFF	TGTGCCAGCAGCCGGGGGAATGAAAAACTGTTTTTT
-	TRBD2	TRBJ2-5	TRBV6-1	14	CASSEGRGDETQYF	TGTGCCAGCAGTGAAGGCCGGGGGGACGAGACCCAGTACTTC
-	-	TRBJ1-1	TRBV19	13	CASSISVNTEAFF	TGTGCCAGTAGTATATCTGTGAACACTGAAGCTTTCTTT
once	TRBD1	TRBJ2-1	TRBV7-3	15	CASSLKGQTYNEQFF	TGTGCCAGCAGCTTAAAGGGACAGACCTACAATGAGCAGTTCTTC
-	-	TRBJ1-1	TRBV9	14	CASSPTGFNTEAFF	TGTGCCAGCAGCCCTACCGGGTTCAACACTGAAGCTTTCTTT
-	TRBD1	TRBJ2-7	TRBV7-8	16	CASSGAGTGSTYEQCF	TGTGCCAGCAGCGGAGCCGGGACAGGGTCCACCTACGAGCAGTGCTTC
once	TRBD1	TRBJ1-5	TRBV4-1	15	CASSSTGNSNQPQHF	TGCGCCAGCTCCTCGACAGGGAACAGCAATCAGCCCCAGCATTTT
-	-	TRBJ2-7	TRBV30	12	CAWGGGTHEQYF	TGTGCCTGGGGGGGAGGTACCCACGAGCAGTACTTC
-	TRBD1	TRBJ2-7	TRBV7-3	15	CASSLLPGGLYEQYF	TGTGCCAGCAGCTTACTCCCAGGGGGCCTGTACGAGCAGTACTTC
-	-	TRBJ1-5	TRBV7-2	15	CASSRRGFSNQPQHF	TGTGCCAGCAGCCGACGGGGGTTTAGCAATCAGCCCCAGCATTTT
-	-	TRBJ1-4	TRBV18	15	CASSPRLGEAEKLFF	TGTGCCAGCTCACCACGCTTAGGGGAAGCTGAAAAACTGTTTTTT
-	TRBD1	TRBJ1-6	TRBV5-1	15	CASSLQGARNSPLHF	TGCGCCAGCAGCCTCCAGGGGGCGCGGAATTCACCCCTCCACTTT
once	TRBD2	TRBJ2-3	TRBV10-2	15	CASKEAGISTDTQYF	TGCGCCAGCAAAGAAGCGGGGATTAGCACAGATACGCAGTATTTT
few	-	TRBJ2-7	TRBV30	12	CAWTGGNYEQYF	TGTGCCTGGACAGGTGGAAACTACGAGCAGTACTTC
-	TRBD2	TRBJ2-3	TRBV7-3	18	CASSLRGVGSGGTDTQYF	TGTGCCAGCAGCTTAAGGGGGGTGGGTAGCGGGGGTACAGATACGCAGTATTTT
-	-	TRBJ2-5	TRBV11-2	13	CASSLTVGETQYF	TGTGCCAGCAGCCTTACGGTTGGGGAGACCCAGTACTTC
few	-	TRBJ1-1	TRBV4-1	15	CASSPLPTVNTEAFF	TGCGCCAGCAGCCCATTGCCGACAGTGAACACTGAAGCTTTCTTT
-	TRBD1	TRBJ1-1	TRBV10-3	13	CAIRYGTDTEAFF	TGTGCCATCAGATACGGGACAGACACTGAAGCTTTCTTT
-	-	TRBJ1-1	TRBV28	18	CASSLRLSRKGENTEAFF	TGTGCCAGCAGTTTACGTCTCTCTCGTAAAGGGGAGAACACTGAAGCTTTCTTT
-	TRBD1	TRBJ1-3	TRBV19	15	CASSRRGQGGNTIYF	TGTGCCAGTAGTAGAAGGGGACAGGGAGGAAACACCATATATTTT
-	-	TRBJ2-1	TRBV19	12	CASSILGYEQFF	TGTGCCAGTAGTATATTGGGATATGAGCAGTTCTTC
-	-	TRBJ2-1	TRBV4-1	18	CASSPAQGTGWQGYEQFF	TGCGCCAGCAGCCCCGCCCAGGGCACGGGTTGGCAAGGATATGAGCAGTTCTTC
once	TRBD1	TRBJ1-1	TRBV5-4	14	CASSLGQGSTEAFF	TGTGCCAGCAGCCTAGGACAGGGGTCCACTGAAGCTTTCTTT
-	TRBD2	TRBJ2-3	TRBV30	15	CAFGGTGLAGDTQYF	TGTGCCTTCGGGGGGACCGGGCTAGCTGGAGATACGCAGTATTTT
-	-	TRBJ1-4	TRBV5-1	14	CASSSDRSNEKLFF	TGCGCCAGCAGCTCGGACAGATCTAATGAAAAACTGTTTTTT
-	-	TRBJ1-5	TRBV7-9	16	CASSLEGGGSNQPQHF	TGTGCCAGCAGCTTAGAAGGAGGGGGTAGCAATCAGCCCCAGCATTTT
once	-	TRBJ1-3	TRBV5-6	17	CASSNLEGVRSGNTIYF	TGTGCCAGCAGTAATCTCGAGGGCGTTCGCTCTGGAAACACCATATATTTT
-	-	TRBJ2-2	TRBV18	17	CASSPQGGSRNTGELFF	TGTGCCAGCTCACCCCAGGGGGGCTCTAGGAACACCGGGGAGCTGTTTTTT
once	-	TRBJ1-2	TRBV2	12	CASSDRDYGYTF	TGTGCCAGCAGTGACAGGGACTATGGCTACACCTTC
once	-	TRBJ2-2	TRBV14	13	CASSPSQSGELFF	TGTGCCAGCAGCCCCAGCCAGTCCGGGGAGCTGTTTTTT
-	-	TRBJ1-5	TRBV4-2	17	CASSQGGFFNSNQPQHF	TGTGCCAGCAGCCAAGGAGGGTTCTTTAATAGCAATCAGCCCCAGCATTTT
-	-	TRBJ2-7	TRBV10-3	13	CAISDGQGYEQYF	TGTGCCATCAGTGATGGGCAGGGCTACGAGCAGTACTTC
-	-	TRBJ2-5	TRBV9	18	CASSVGSGGRGYQETQYF	TGTGCCAGCAGCGTAGGGTCCGGGGGGCGGGGGTACCAAGAGACCCAGTACTTC
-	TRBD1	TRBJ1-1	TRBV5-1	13	CASREQGGTEAFF	TGCGCCAGCAGAGAACAGGGGGGTACTGAAGCTTTCTTT
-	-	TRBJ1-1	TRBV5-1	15	CASSLAGNGFTEAFF	TGCGCCAGCAGCTTGGCAGGGAATGGTTTCACTGAAGCTTTCTTT
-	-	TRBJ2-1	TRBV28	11	CASSTRNEQFF	TGTGCCAGCAGCACTAGAAATGAGCAGTTCTTC
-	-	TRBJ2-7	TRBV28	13	CASSLQGTPEQYF	TGTGCCAGCAGTTTACAGGGTACCCCCGAGCAGTACTTC
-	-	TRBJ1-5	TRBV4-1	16	CASSQEVGQGNQPQHF	TGCGCCAGCAGCCAAGAGGTGGGTCAAGGGAATCAGCCCCAGCATTTT
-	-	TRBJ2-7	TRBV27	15	CASSLLTDSSYEQYF	TGTGCCAGCAGTTTATTAACGGACAGCTCCTACGAGCAGTACTTC
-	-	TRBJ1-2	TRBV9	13	CASSAQAGGGYTF	TGTGCCAGCAGCGCACAGGCCGGAGGGGGCTACACCTTC
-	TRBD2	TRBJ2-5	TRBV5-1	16	CASSRTSGGTQETQYF	TGCGCCAGCAGCCGGACTAGCGGGGGGACTCAAGAGACCCAGTACTTC
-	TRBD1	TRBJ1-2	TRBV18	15	CASSPDRGNNYGYTF	TGTGCCAGCTCACCGGACAGGGGAAATAACTATGGCTACACCTTC
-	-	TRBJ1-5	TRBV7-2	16	CASSLAQAGVGQPQHF	TGTGCCAGCAGCTTAGCCCAAGCGGGGGTTGGGCAGCCCCAGCATTTT
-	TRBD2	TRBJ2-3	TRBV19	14	CASRQRGAIDTQYF	TGTGCCAGTAGGCAGCGGGGGGCAATAGATACGCAGTATTTT
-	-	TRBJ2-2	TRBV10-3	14	CAISRTENTGELFF	TGTGCCATCAGTCGGACAGAGAACACCGGGGAGCTGTTTTTT
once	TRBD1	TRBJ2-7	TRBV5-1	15	CASSQPGQGKYEQYF	TGCGCCAGCAGTCAACCGGGACAGGGAAAGTACGAGCAGTACTTC
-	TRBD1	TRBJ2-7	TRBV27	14	CASSRDRGRYEQYF	TGTGCCAGCAGTCGGGACAGGGGGAGATACGAGCAGTACTTC
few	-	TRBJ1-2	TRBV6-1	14	CASSGDILDYGYTF	TGTGCCAGCAGTGGGGACATCCTAGACTATGGCTACACCTTC